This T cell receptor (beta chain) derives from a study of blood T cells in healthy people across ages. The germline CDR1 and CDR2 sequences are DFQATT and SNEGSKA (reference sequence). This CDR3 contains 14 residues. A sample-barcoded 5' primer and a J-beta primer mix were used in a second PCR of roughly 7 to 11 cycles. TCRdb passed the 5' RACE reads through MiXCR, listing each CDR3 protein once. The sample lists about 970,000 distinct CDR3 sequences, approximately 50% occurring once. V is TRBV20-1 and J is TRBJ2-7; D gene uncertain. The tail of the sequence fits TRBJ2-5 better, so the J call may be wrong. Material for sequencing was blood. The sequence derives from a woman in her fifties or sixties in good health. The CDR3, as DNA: TGCAGTGCTAGGCGTGCGGTGCGCGGAAAGACCCAGTACTTC. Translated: CSARRAVRGKTQYF.